The T cell receptor (beta chain) under discussion was sequenced for a study of blood T cell repertoires in COVID-19. Study at large: There were acute and convalescent COVID-19 samples, and they came from the United States, Italy and Spain. Sources were T cells, B-cell-depleted T cells, or PBMCs; the material itself was cDNA or gDNA.

Germline V gene lookup returns CDR1 MNHEY and CDR2 SVGAGI. This CDR3 is 15 amino acids long. V was clipped by 2 bases and J by 2 bases; unmatched bases: 2. Original processing notes: Estimation of nucleated cell counts relied on the amplification of reference gene primers. Here immunoSEQ multiplex PCR was the method, and the copy in TCRdb shows in-frame clones only, minus some. The V and J calls and the clone size are those of that table, but D and trimming were determined from the DNA. This sample yields just under 150,000 clones, of which roughly 87% are seen a single time; 1.5% to 2% belongs to the top ten.

The source of this sequence is a human donor in a cohort sampled during active COVID-19. The V and J genes are TRBV6-5 and TRBJ2-7; TRBD2 agrees at 11 bases. The sequenced material came from peripheral blood. For the CDR3, the DNA is TGTGCCAGCAGTTACGGGACTAGCGGAACCTACGAGCAGTACTTC. Its protein product is CASSYGTSGTYEQYF.